Listed below are T cell receptor beta chains from one sample, sequenced in a study of vaccination effects on CD4 cells after COVID-19. Clones were sequenced by immunoSEQ multiplex PCR, and TCRdb holds only the in-frame ones, with some missing. The profile covers 27,000 or so clones, with 55% to 75% appearing a single time and over 9.5% taken by the ten largest. Their antigens are not known. Material: CD4+ T cells from PBMCs cultured with SARS-CoV-2 spike peptides, obtained before COVID-19 vaccination. The origin of the receptors is a human donor who received a COVID-19 vaccine. Both conserved end residues are part of each CDR3. A D gene is named only where the DNA matches it firmly. Size is omitted from some rows. Given values are once, few, many or a class for expanded clones.

TRBD2	NA	TRBV7-8	TRBJ2-1	TGTGCCAGCAGCTTTATGAGCGGGGGGAAAACTCCATACAATGAGCAGTTCTTC	CASSFMSGGKTPYNEQFF
NA	NA	TRBV30	TRBJ1-4	TGTGCCTGGAGTGTTACGGACAACAAGATAAATGAAAAACTGTTTTTT	CAWSVTDNKINEKLFF
NA	NA	TRBV5-1	TRBJ2-4	TGCGCCAGCAGCTTGGAGGGCAGGGCGACAAACATTCAGTACTTC	CASSLEGRATNIQYF
TRBD1	NA	TRBV5-5	TRBJ2-7	TGTGCCAGCAGCTTCAGGGGGTCGGCGAGTAGCTCCTACGAGCAGTACTTC	CASSFRGSASSSYEQYF
NA	NA	TRBV7-9	TRBJ1-5	TGTGCCAGCAGCTTGTCCGATGATCAGCCCCAGCATTTT	CASSLSDDQPQHF
TRBD2	NA	TRBV29-1	TRBJ2-1	TGCAGCGTTCGGGGACGGGAGGGCGAGTTCAATGAGCAGTTCTTC	CSVRGREGEFNEQFF
NA	NA	TRBV9	TRBJ2-5	TGTGCCAGCAGCGTAGCTTACCCTAGGGGGGGCTACCAAGAGACCCAGTACTTC	CASSVAYPRGGYQETQYF
NA	NA	TRBV3-1/TRBV3-2	TRBJ1-2	TGTGCCAGCAGCCCCGGGGGGGGCTACACCTTC	CASSPGGGYTF
NA	NA	TRBV6-6	TRBJ2-7	TGTGCCAGCAGTTACGGTAGGGGCAGGGAATACGAGCAGTACTTC	CASSYGRGREYEQYF
TRBD1	NA	TRBV24-1	TRBJ2-5	TGTGCCACCAGTGATCCGTCCAGGGGGCGAGGAGAAGAGACCCAGTACTTC	CATSDPSRGRGEETQYF
TRBD1	once	TRBV18	TRBJ2-7	TGTGCCAGCTCACCAGTTGAGGGACAGGCCACTTACGAGCAGTACTTC	CASSPVEGQATYEQYF
NA	NA	TRBV5-6	TRBJ1-5	TGTGCCAGCACCTCCTTAGAAGCCCTAAATCAGCCCCAGCATTTT	CASTSLEALNQPQHF
NA	NA	TRBV5-1	TRBJ1-1	TGCGCCAGCAGCTTAGACATCTACACTGAAGCTTTCTTT	CASSLDIYTEAFF
NA	NA	TRBV24-1	TRBJ2-6	TGTGCCACCTTAGGGGGATCCTCTGGGGCCAACGTCCTGACTTTC	CATLGGSSGANVLTF
NA	NA	TRBV20-1	TRBJ1-2	TGCAGTCCCGGCCAGGGCTATGGCTACACCTTC	CSPGQGYGYTF
NA	NA	TRBV2	TRBJ2-4	TGTGCCAGCAGAGACAGAGACCTAGCCAAAAACATTCAGTACTTC	CASRDRDLAKNIQYF
TRBD1	NA	TRBV19	TRBJ1-6	TGTGCCAGTAGTGACACGGGACAGGGAGATTCACCCCTCCACTTT	CASSDTGQGDSPLHF
TRBD2	NA	TRBV6-4	TRBJ2-1	TGTGCCAGCAGTGACAAACTAGCGGATCCTAAGGATGAGCAGTTCTTC	CASSDKLADPKDEQFF
NA	NA	TRBV5-1	TRBJ1-2	TGCGCCAGCAGCTTAGGGAACACTGGAGACTATGGCTACACCTTC	CASSLGNTGDYGYTF
TRBD1	few	TRBV4-1	TRBJ1-2	TGCGCCAGCAGCCATAGGACCGGGACAGGGAACGGCTACACCTTC	CASSHRTGTGNGYTF
NA	NA	TRBV6-5	TRBJ2-3	TGTGCCAGCACCTACCGCACAGATACGCAGTATTTT	CASTYRTDTQYF
NA	medium-sized	TRBV5-4	TRBJ2-2	TGTGCCAGCAGCCCCCCGGCTAGCACGAACACCGGGGAGCTGTTTTTT	CASSPPASTNTGELFF
NA	NA	TRBV19	TRBJ1-5	TGTGCCAGTAGAGTGGGCATTTATAGCAATCAGCCCCAGCATTTT	CASRVGIYSNQPQHF
NA	NA	TRBV6-4	TRBJ2-2	TGTGCCAGCAGTGAAGGCCCCAATACCGGGGAGCTGTTTTTT	CASSEGPNTGELFF
NA	NA	TRBV6-5	TRBJ1-1	TGTGCCAGCAGTTCCCGGGGGGCTCCCGTAACGACTGAAGCTTTCTTT	CASSSRGAPVTTEAFF
NA	few	TRBV7-2	TRBJ1-5	TGTGCCAGCAGCTTAGATTCTGATCAGCCCCAGCATTTT	CASSLDSDQPQHF
NA	NA	TRBV11-2	TRBJ2-3	TGTGCCAGCAGCTTAGATAGTTTCCCCACAGATACGCAGTATTTT	CASSLDSFPTDTQYF
NA	NA	TRBV7-8	TRBJ2-5	TGTGCCAGCCCGGAAGGGGAGGTCCAAGAGACCCAGTACTTC	CASPEGEVQETQYF
TRBD1	NA	TRBV5-1	TRBJ1-2	TGCGCCACCAGGACAGGCACAACTAACTATGGCTACACCTTC	CATRTGTTNYGYTF
NA	NA	TRBV6-6	TRBJ1-2	TGTGCCAGCAGTTACTCCGGGGGGAGGTGGGATGGCTACACCTTC	CASSYSGGRWDGYTF
TRBD2	NA	TRBV11-2	TRBJ2-7	TGTGCCAGCAGCTCATCTAGCGGGGGGGGCGGCGAGCAGTACTTC	CASSSSSGGGGEQYF
NA	NA	TRBV5-5	TRBJ1-6	TGTGCCAGCAGCTTGGCCCAGCCTAATTCACCCCTCCACTTT	CASSLAQPNSPLHF
NA	few	TRBV25-1	TRBJ2-5	TGTGCCAGCAGTGAGGGCAGGGGAGGGTACCAAGAGACCCAGTACTTC	CASSEGRGGYQETQYF
NA	NA	TRBV25-1	TRBJ2-1	TGTGCCAGCAGCCTATACAATGAGCAGTTCTTC	CASSLYNEQFF
TRBD1	NA	TRBV28	TRBJ1-5	TGTGCCAGCAGTTTAGGACAGGGTTATCAGCCCCAGCATTTT	CASSLGQGYQPQHF
NA	NA	TRBV6-1	TRBJ1-5	TGTGCCAGCAGTGAGACAGACAATCAGCCCCAGCATTTT	CASSETDNQPQHF
NA	NA	TRBV5-6	TRBJ2-7	TGTGCCAGCAGCTTGTACAGGAGCTACGAGCAGTACTTC	CASSLYRSYEQYF
NA	NA	TRBV27	TRBJ1-1	TGTGCCAGCACCTATTCGGGACTCCTTCGGACAGTGATGAACACTGAAGCTTTCTTT	CASTYSGLLRTVMNTEAFF
NA	few	TRBV2	TRBJ1-5	TGTGCCAGCAGTGACAGGGGAATTAGCAATCAGCCCCAGCATTTT	CASSDRGISNQPQHF
TRBD2	once	TRBV4-2	TRBJ2-3	TGTGCCAGCAGCCAAGTTTCATCGCGGGGGGGATTGGATACGCAGTATTTT	CASSQVSSRGGLDTQYF